This record looks at one T cell receptor (beta chain) sequence and its context. The same CDR3 can be traced to other DNA sequences in this sample. The source of the sample is a study of blood T cell repertoires in COVID-19. Study-wide background: Samples came from the United States, Italy and Spain, spanning acute and convalescent COVID-19. PBMCs, B-cell-depleted T cells, or T cells were the source of the cDNA or gDNA that made up the material.

V lost 6 bases and J lost 3; bases outside the gene matches: 1. Germline values: CDR1 MNHNY, CDR2 SVGAGI (reference sequence). The CDR3 has 13 residues. As handled by the study authors: Amplifying reference gene primers gave estimates of nucleated cell counts. Data came from immunoSEQ multiplex PCR; TCRdb stores just in-frame clones and leaves some out. The D gene and trimming were derived from the DNA, and the V and J assignments and clone size from that table. The data hold some 250,000 clones, with around 86% observed a single time. J is TRBJ1-2 and V is TRBV6-6, with 10 bases that match TRBD1. The sequence was collected from a woman aged 55-69 years with active or convalescent COVID-19. Source material: peripheral blood. CDR3 region: CASSGTGDYGYTF. The CDR3 DNA sequence: TGTGCCAGCAGCGGGACAGGGGACTATGGCTACACCTTC.